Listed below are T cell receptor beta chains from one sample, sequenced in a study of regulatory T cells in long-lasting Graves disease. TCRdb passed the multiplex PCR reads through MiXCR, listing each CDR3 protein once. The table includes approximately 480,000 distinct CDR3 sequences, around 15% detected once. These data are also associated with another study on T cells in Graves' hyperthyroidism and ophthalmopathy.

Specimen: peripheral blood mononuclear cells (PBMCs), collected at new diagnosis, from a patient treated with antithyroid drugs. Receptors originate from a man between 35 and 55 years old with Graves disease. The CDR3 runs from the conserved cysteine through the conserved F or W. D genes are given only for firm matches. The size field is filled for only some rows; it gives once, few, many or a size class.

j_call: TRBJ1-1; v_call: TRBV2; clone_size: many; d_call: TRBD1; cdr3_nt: TGTGCCAGCAGAGGCGATACAGGGGGAACTGAAGCTTTCTTT; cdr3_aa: CASRGDTGGTEAFF
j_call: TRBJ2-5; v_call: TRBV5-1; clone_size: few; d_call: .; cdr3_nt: TGCGCCAGCAGCTTGGGTGCCCTTGATGGGACCCAGTACTTC; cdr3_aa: CASSLGALDGTQYF
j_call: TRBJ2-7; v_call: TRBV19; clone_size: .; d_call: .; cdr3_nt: TGTGCCAGTAGTATTCTCGCGTCGTACGAGCAGTACTTC; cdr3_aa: CASSILASYEQYF
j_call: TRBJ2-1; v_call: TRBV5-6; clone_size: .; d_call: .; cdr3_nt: TGTGCCAGCAGCTTGGAACAGCACAATGAGCAGTTCTTC; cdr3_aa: CASSLEQHNEQFF
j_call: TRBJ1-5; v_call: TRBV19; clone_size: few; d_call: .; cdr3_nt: TGTGCCAGTAGTCCCTCGGGGGCGAACAATCAGCCCCAGCATTTT; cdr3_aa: CASSPSGANNQPQHF
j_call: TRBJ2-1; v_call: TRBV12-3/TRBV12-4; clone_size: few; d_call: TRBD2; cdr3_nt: TGTGCCAGCACCTGGCGCGGGAGGGCCGCTGTGCTCTTC; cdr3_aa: CASTWRGRAAVLF
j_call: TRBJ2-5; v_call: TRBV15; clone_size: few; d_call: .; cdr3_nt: TGTGCCACCAGCAGACAAGAGACCCAGTACTTC; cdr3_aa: CATSRQETQYF
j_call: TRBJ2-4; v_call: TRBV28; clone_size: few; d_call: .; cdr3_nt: TGTGCCAGCAGCCTAAGAGCGATGGCCAAAAACATTCAGTACTTC; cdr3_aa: CASSLRAMAKNIQYF
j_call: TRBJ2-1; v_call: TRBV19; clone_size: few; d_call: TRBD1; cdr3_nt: TGTGCCAGTAGCCAGACAGGGTGGTCCTACAATGAGCAGTTCTTC; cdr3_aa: CASSQTGWSYNEQFF
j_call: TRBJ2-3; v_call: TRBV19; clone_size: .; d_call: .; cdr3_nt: TGTGCCAGTAGTATATCGGCTAGTTCGTCTTGGGATACGCAGTATTTT; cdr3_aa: CASSISASSSWDTQYF
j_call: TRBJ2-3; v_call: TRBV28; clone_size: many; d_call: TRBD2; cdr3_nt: TGTGCCAGCAGATCGTCTAGCGGGAGTTCAGATACGCAGTATTTT; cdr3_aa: CASRSSSGSSDTQYF
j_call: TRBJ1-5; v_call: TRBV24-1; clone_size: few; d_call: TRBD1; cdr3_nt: TGTGCCACCAGTGACCCGACAGGGGGGGTACAGCCCCAGCATTTT; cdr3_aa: CATSDPTGGVQPQHF
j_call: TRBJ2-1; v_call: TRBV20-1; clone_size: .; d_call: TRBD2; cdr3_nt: TGCAGTGCTCCCGGAGCGGGAGGGATTCGAAATGAGCAGTTCTTC; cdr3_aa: CSAPGAGGIRNEQFF
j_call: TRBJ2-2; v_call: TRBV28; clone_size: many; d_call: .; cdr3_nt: TGTGCCAGCAGTCTGCCAGCGGGCAGGAGAAACACCGGGGAGCTGTTTTTT; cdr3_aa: CASSLPAGRRNTGELFF
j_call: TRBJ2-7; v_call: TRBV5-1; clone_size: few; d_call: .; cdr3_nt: TGCGCCAGCGGCCCCCGGGGACTGGGGCACGAGCAGTACTTC; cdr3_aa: CASGPRGLGHEQYF
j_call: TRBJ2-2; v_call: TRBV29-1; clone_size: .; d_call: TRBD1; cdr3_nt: TGCAGCGTTGGTCGGACAGGGGGAGCCGGGGAGCTGTTTTTT; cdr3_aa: CSVGRTGGAGELFF
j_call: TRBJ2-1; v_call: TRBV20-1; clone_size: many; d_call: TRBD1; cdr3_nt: TGCAGTGCTAGAGACTTTCAGGGGGCCTACAATGAGCAGTTCTTC; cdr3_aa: CSARDFQGAYNEQFF
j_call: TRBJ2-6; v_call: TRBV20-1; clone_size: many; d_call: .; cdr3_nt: TGCAGTGCTACGACCCCCAGCGGGTCTGGGGCCAACGTCCTGACTTTC; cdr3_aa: CSATTPSGSGANVLTF
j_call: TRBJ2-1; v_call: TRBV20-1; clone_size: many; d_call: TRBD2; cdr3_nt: TGCAGTGCTACCCCGGGACTAGCGGGGACGAGCTCCTACAATGAGCAGTTCTTC; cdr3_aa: CSATPGLAGTSSYNEQFF
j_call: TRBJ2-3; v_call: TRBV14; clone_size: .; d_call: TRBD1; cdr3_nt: TGTGCCAGCAGCCAAGATCCGGCCAACAGGGGGCTATCGGATACGCAGTATTTT; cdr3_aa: CASSQDPANRGLSDTQYF
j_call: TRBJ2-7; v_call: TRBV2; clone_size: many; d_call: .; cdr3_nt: TGTGCCAGCAGGGCACCTGGACAGCGCGAGCAGTACTTC; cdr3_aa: CASRAPGQREQYF
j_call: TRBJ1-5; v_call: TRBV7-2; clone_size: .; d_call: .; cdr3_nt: TGTGCCAGCAGCATACGGCCAGGGGACAGCAATCAGCCCCAGCATTTT; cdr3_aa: CASSIRPGDSNQPQHF
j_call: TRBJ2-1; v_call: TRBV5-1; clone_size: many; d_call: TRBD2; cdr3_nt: TGCGCCAGCAGCTTGACTAGCGGGAAGGGCAATGAGCAGTTCTTC; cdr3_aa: CASSLTSGKGNEQFF
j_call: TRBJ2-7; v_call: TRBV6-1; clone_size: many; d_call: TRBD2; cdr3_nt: TGTGCCAGCAGTGATTCAGTTGTCAGAGAAGGGACTAGCAACGAGCAGTACTTC; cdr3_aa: CASSDSVVREGTSNEQYF
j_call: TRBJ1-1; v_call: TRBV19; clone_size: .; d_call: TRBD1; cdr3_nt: TGTGCCAGTAGTATAGGACAGGGGGTGAACACTGAAGCTTTCTTT; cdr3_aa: CASSIGQGVNTEAFF
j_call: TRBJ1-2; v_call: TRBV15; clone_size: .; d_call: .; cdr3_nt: TGTGCCACCAGCAGAGTAGGACAGAGAGGAAACTATGGCTACACCTTC; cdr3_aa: CATSRVGQRGNYGYTF
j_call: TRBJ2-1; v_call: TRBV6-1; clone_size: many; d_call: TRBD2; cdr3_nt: TGTGCCAGCAGTGTGGGGTTAGCGGGAGGGGGACGGATTGAGCAGTTCTTC; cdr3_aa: CASSVGLAGGGRIEQFF
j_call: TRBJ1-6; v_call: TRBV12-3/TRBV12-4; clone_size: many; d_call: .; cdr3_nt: TGTGCCAGCAGTACCCAGTGGGGGCCCCTCCACTTT; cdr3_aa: CASSTQWGPLHF
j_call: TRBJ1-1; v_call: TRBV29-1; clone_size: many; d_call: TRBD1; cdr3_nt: TGCAGCGCCAACCCAACAGGGGGCACTGAAGCTTTCTTT; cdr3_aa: CSANPTGGTEAFF
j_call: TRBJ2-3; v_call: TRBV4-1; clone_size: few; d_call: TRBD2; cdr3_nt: TGCGCCAGCTCCGCCGGGACTAGATCCACAGATACGCAGTATTTT; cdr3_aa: CASSAGTRSTDTQYF
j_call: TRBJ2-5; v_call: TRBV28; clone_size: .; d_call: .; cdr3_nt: TGTGCCAGCAGAAACCCCCGGCAAGAGACCCAGTACTTC; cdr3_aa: CASRNPRQETQYF
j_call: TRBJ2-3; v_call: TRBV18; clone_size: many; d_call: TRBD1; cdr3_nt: TGTGCCAGCTCAGCTACAGGGGCCAGCACAGATACGCAGTATTTT; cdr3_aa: CASSATGASTDTQYF
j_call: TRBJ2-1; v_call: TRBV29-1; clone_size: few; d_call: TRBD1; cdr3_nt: TGCAGCGTTGGGAGACAGGGCCTTAACAATGAGCAGTTCTTC; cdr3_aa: CSVGRQGLNNEQFF
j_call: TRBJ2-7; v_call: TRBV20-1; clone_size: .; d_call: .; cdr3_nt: TGCAGTGGGGTGGGGGGGCTAGGGACCTACGAGCAGTACTTC; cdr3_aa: CSGVGGLGTYEQYF
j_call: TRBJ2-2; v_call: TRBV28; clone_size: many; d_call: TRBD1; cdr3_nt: TGTGCCAGCAGTTTAATCCAGGGGGCGATCACCGGGGAGCTGTTTTTT; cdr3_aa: CASSLIQGAITGELFF
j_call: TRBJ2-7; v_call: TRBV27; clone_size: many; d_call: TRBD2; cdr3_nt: TGTGCCAGCAGTTCAACCTTGCGCGGGAGAGGCTACGAGCAGTACTTC; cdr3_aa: CASSSTLRGRGYEQYF
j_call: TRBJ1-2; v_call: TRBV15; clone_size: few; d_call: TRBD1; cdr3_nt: TGTGCCACCACCGGGACAGGGTACGACGGCTACACCTTC; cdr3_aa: CATTGTGYDGYTF
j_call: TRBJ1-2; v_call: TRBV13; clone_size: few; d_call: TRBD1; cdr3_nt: TGTGCCAGCAGCCCTCAGGGGGCTGGTGGCTACACCTTC; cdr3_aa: CASSPQGAGGYTF
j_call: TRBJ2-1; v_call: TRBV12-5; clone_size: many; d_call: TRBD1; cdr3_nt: TGTGCTAGTGGTTTTTTAGGGACAGGGGCCACGAATGAGCAGTTCTTC; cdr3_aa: CASGFLGTGATNEQFF
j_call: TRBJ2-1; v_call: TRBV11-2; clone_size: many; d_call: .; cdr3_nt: TGTGCCAGCAGCTCCAACTCCCTAGGCGAGCAGTTCTTC; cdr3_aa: CASSSNSLGEQFF
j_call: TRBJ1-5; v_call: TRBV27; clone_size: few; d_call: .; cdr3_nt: TGTGCCAGCAGTTTATGGGGCAGGGGTAGGCCCCAGCATTTT; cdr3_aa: CASSLWGRGRPQHF
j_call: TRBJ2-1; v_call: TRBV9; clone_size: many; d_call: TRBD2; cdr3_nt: TGTGCCAGCAGCGTCCGCGGGATAGCGGGAGGGTGGTACAATGAGCAGTTCTTC; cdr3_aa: CASSVRGIAGGWYNEQFF
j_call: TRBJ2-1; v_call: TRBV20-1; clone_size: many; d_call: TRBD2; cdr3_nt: TGCAGTGCTGCCGGGACTAGCGCCCGCAATGAGCAGTTCTTC; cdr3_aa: CSAAGTSARNEQFF
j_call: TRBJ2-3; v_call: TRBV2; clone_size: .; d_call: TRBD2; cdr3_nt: TGTGCCACCAGTGAAGGGAGGGCCCAAGATACGCAGTATTTT; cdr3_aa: CATSEGRAQDTQYF
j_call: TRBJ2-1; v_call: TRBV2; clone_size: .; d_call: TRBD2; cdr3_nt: TGTGCCAGCAGAGAGCTAGCGGGGGTACAGAATGAGCAGTTCTTC; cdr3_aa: CASRELAGVQNEQFF
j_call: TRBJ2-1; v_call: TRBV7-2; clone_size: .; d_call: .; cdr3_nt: TGTGCCAGCAGCCCAAATCCCGGACGGGAGCAGTTCTTC; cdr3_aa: CASSPNPGREQFF
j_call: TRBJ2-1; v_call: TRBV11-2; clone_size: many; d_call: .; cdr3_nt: TGTGCCAGCAGCTTTTCGGGGGCGGGAGAGCAGTTCTTC; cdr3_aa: CASSFSGAGEQFF